The sequence of this TCR beta chain was determined in a study of T cell repertoires in ileal Crohn's disease. About the study: About half received postoperative treatment, about a dozen with thiopurines and about 20 anti-TNF.

This clone was seen a single time. Its target is not known. Germline CDR1 and CDR2: SGHTA and FQGNSA. The CDR3 is made up of 12 amino acids. Between the trimmed V and J ends, which lost 5 bases and 5 bases, there was a span of 10 bases. Study results and limitations: Mucosal expansions were suggested to be mainly CD8 T cells.

Per sample, about 480 nanograms of biopsy DNA were TCRB immunosequenced. Data came from immunoSEQ multiplex PCR; TCRdb stores just in-frame clones and leaves some out. The sample contains about 8,400 clones, 65% to 85% of which appear only once. This sequence joins TRBV7-2 and TRBJ2-7, with D uncertain. The TCR originated in an adult with Crohn's disease. The sample comprised ileal tissue. The CDR3 region has the DNA TGTGCCAGCAGCCCGTCTTACAACGAGCAGTACTTC. Translation: CASSPSYNEQYF.